The 10 T cell receptor beta chains below all came from one sample that was sequenced in a study of response to subunit inactivated influenza vaccine. TCRdb re-analysed the RT-PCR reads in MiXCR, keeping a single row per CDR3 protein. The repertoire holds roughly 500,000 distinct CDR3 sequences, more than 15% seen once, with 2.5% to 3.5% in the top ten. The specimen comprised CD4+ T cells sorted from PBMCs, sampled 23 months after vaccination. The receptor set was obtained from a man in his fifties or sixties who received an inactivated influenza vaccine.

This clonotype appeared a few times. The chain joins TRBV7-2 to TRBJ2-7; perhaps TRBD2 as D (5 bases). CDR3 size: 14 residues. Germline V gives CDR1 SGHTA, CDR2 FQGNSA. With 2 bases removed from V and 4 bases from J, the gap between germline ends came to 12 bases. In nucleotides, the CDR3 is TGTGCCAGCAGCTTAAGCGGCGATAGGTACGAGCAGTACTTC. Residues: CASSLSGDRYEQYF. Together with reference TRBV7-2 and TRBJ2-7, the CDR3 gives the full variable domain: GAGVSQSPSNKVTEKGKDVELRCDPISGHTALYWYRQSLGQGLEFLIYFQGNSAPDKSGLPSDRFSAERTGGSVSTLTIQRTQQEDSAVYLCASSLSGDRYEQYFGPGTRLTVT.

This clonotype has more than one count but fewer than ten. V is TRBV7-9 and J is TRBJ2-1, with 8 bases lining up with TRBD2. Germline CDR1 SEHNR, CDR2 FQNEAQ (reference sequence). The V and J ends lost 5 bases and 9 bases, in that order; junction bases with no gene match: 9. The CDR3 is 14 amino acids. CDR3: CASSPSIRGGEQFF. The CDR3 nucleotides are TGTGCCAGCAGCCCCTCGATCCGGGGGGGTGAGCAGTTCTTC.

J is TRBJ2-3 and V is TRBV5-4; unclear D gene. From germline, CDR1 is SGHNT and CDR2 YYREEE (reference sequence). The CDR3 loop spans 14 amino acids. V was shortened by 4 bases and J by 3 bases, with 12 bases between the two germline ends. The CDR3 here is CASSPKLGTDTQYF. The CDR3 bases are TGTGCCAGCAGCCCTAAACTGGGGACAGATACGCAGTATTTT.

The gene calls are TRBV4-3 and TRBJ2-3; 8 bases map to TRBD2. The germline V gene has CDR1 LGHNA and CDR2 YSLEER. J lost 0 bases, V lost 1 base, and 3 bases had no gene match. The CDR3 has 16 amino acids. CDR3 in amino acids: CASSQVVAGSTDTQYF. Written as DNA, the CDR3 is TGCGCCAGCAGCCAAGTAGTAGCGGGGAGCACAGATACGCAGTATTTT.

The rearrangement links TRBV10-3 to TRBJ1-4; TRBD1 is a possible D gene (5 bases). V lost 7 bases and J 12 bases, leaving 18 bases between the germline ends. CDR3 length: 13 residues. Looked up from germline, CDR1 is ENHRY and CDR2 is SYGVKD. The DNA of the CDR3 is TGTGCCATCACCCGGGACCCAAATAGTGAACTGTTTTTT. Translation gives CAITRDPNSELFF.

This clonotype was seen repeatedly, ten times or more. The chain employs TRBV10-1 and TRBJ2-2; D possibly matches TRBD1 or TRBD2 (5 bases each). V shed 3 bases and J shed 2 bases, with 10 bases lying between them. Per germline, CDR1 WNHNN and CDR2 SYGVQD (reference sequence). The CDR3 covers 15 residues. CDR3 DNA: TGCGCCAGCAGTGATCGGGGACCCAACACCGGGGAGCTGTTTTTT. Protein sequence: CASSDRGPNTGELFF.

This clonotype showed up just a few times. V and J are TRBV20-1 and TRBJ2-7, with a weak D call TRBD1 (5 bases). Trimming removed 5 bases at V and 0 bases at J, with 20 bases between. This CDR3 has 16 amino acids. Germline V gene sequence: CDR1 DFQATT, CDR2 SNEGSKA (reference sequence). CDR3 residues: CSASDSLRANSYEQYF. In DNA form, the CDR3 reads TGCAGTGCTTCTGACAGCCTACGAGCAAACTCCTACGAGCAGTACTTC.

This sequence joins TRBV4-1 and TRBJ2-7, with 11 bases that match TRBD2. Germline V lookup: CDR1 MGHRA, CDR2 YSYEKL. The V gene end was trimmed by 3 bases and the J gene end by 2 bases; junction bases not matched to a gene: 6. There are 16 residues in the CDR3. CDR3 region: CASSQVLAGATYEQYF. The CDR3 nucleotides read TGCGCCAGCAGCCAGGTACTAGCGGGAGCGACCTACGAGCAGTACTTC.

CDR3 protein: CASKKGLAGEPETQYF. The DNA of the CDR3 is TGTGCCAGCAAAAAGGGACTAGCGGGGGAGCCAGAGACCCAGTACTTC. This chain connects TRBV12-3 or TRBV12-4 to TRBJ2-5; TRBD2 matches 14 bases. The CDR3 is made up of 16 amino acids. Trimming cost V 7 bases and J 4 bases; bases outside gene matches: 8.

In this sample, this clonotype turned up many times. This rearrangement joins TRBV18 to TRBJ1-1; D is ambiguous. Germline V gives CDR1 KGHSH, CDR2 LQKENI. The CDR3 loop spans 13 amino acids. V lost 2 bases and J 4 bases, leaving 8 bases between the germline ends. The CDR3 sequence: CASSPGRATEAFF. Written as DNA, the CDR3 is TGTGCCAGCTCACCAGGGAGGGCCACTGAAGCTTTCTTT.